This paragraph covers one TCR beta chain sequence. These data are taken from a study of T cells expressing NK-cell markers. TCRdb reprocessed the 5' RACE reads and stores each CDR3 protein as one record, lacking DNA. In total, the table holds about 460,000 distinct CDR3 sequences. Germline CDR1 and CDR2: DFQATT and SNEGSKA (reference sequence). The CDR3 is made up of 13 amino acids. The receptor was isolated from a woman in her forties or fifties in good health. The sequencing input was blood T cells: a sorted CD56 or NKG2C T cell subset, CD4+ or CD8+ T cells, or bulk PBMC T cells (not recorded which). This chain links TRBV20-1 with TRBJ2-3; the D call of TRBD1 rests on TCRdb alone, since no DNA is present to check it. This CDR3 reads CSAWDRNTDTQYF.